This TCR beta chain was sequenced for a study of blood T cells in healthy people across ages. Study-wide background: Per two T cells, template switching captured roughly one barcoded beta molecule.

The CDR3 covers 16 residues. CDR1 and CDR2 from the germline V gene are LGHNA and YNFKEQ. Together with a sample-barcoded 5' primer, a J-beta primer mix was included in a second PCR lasting roughly 6 to 12 cycles. There were at least 2.5 million CDR3-containing paired-end reads obtained from each sample. TCRdb itself ran the 5' RACE reads through MiXCR, one entry per CDR3 protein. The table lists more than 800,000 distinct CDR3 sequences, 45% of them singletons, with over 15% in the top ten. This clonotype came up a few times. One end of the junction is discordant with germline, which a read error may explain.

Sequencing was performed on blood. The V gene is TRBV4-2, the J gene TRBJ2-7, with D tentatively TRBD2 (6 bases). This clonotype was sampled from an older woman in good health. Here the CDR3 reads CAGSQAVGGPTYEQYF. The CDR3 region has the DNA TGTGCCGGCAGCCAAGCTGTGGGGGGACCCACCTACGAGCAGTACTTC.